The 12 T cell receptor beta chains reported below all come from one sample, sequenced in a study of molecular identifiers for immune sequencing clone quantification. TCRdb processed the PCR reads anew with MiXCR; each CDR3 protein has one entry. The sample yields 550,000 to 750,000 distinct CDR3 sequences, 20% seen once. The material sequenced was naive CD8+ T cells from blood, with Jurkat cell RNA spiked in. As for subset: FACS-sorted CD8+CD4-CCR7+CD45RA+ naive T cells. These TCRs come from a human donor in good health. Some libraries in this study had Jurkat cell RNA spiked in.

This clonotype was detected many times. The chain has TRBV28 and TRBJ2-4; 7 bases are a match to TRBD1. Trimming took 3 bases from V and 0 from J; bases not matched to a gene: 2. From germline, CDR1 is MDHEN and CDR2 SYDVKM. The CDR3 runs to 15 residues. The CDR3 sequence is CASSLTGIAKNIQYF. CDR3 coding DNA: TGTGCCAGCAGTTTGACAGGGATAGCCAAAAACATTCAGTACTTC.

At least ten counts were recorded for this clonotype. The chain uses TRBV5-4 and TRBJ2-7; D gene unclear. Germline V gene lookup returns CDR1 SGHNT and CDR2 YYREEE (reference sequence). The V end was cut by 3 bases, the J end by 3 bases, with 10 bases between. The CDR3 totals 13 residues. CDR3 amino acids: CASSYRTDYEQYF. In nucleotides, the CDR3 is TGTGCCAGCAGCTACCGGACGGACTACGAGCAGTACTTC.

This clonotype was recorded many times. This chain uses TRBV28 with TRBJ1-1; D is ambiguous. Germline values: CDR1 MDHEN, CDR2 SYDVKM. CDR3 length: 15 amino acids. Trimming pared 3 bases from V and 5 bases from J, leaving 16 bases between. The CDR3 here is CASSFFPPTRTEAFF. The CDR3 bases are TGTGCCAGCAGTTTTTTCCCCCCGACAAGGACTGAAGCTTTCTTT.

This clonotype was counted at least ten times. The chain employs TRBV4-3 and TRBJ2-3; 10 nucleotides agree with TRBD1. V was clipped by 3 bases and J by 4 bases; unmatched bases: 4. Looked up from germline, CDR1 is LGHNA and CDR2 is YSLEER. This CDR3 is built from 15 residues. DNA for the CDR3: TGCGCCAGCAGCCAGAGTGGGACAGGGGCAGATACGCAGTATTTT. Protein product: CASSQSGTGADTQYF.

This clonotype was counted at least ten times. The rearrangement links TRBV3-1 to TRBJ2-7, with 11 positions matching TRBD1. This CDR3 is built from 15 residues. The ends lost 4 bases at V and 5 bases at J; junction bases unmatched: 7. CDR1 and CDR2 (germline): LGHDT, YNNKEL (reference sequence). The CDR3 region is CASSRPGQGVHEQYF. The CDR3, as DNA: TGTGCCAGCAGCCGCCCGGGACAGGGGGTCCACGAGCAGTACTTC.

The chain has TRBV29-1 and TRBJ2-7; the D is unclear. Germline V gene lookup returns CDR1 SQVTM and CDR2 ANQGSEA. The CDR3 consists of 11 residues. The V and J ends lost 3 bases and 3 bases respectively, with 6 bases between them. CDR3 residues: CSVEDDYEQYF. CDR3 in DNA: TGCAGCGTTGAGGACGACTACGAGCAGTACTTC.

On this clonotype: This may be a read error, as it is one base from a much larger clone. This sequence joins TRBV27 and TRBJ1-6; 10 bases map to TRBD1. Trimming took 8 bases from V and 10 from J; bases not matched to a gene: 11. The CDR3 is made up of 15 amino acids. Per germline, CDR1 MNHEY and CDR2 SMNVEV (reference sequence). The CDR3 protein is CASRPLTGGMSPLHF. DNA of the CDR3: TGTGCCAGCCGCCCCTTGACAGGGGGCATGTCACCCCTCCACTTT.

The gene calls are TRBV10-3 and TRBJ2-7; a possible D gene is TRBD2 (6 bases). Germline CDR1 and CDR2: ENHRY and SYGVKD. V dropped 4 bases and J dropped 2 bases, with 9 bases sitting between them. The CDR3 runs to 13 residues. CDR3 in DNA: TGTGCCATCAGTGGGGGGGAGCCCTACGAGCAGTACTTC. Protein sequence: CAISGGEPYEQYF.

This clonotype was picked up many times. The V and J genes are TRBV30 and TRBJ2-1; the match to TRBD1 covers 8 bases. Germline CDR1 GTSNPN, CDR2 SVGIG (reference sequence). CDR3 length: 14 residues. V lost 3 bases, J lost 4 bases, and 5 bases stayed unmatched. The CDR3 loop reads CAWRHGQGYNEQFF. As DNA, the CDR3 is TGTGCCTGGAGGCACGGACAGGGTTACAATGAGCAGTTCTTC.

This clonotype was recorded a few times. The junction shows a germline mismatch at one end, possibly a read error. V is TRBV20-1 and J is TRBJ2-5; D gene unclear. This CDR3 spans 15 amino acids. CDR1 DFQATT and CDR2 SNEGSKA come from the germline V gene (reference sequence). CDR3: CSAREDLTRQETQYF. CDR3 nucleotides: TGCAGTGCCAGAGAAGACCTTACCAGGCAAGAGACCCAGTACTTC.

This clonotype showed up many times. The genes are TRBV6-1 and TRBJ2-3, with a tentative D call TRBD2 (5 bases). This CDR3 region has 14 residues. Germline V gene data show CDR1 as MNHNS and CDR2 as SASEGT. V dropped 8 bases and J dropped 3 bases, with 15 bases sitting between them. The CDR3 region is CASDGEVVTDTQYF. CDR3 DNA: TGTGCCAGCGACGGGGAAGTTGTTACAGATACGCAGTATTTT.

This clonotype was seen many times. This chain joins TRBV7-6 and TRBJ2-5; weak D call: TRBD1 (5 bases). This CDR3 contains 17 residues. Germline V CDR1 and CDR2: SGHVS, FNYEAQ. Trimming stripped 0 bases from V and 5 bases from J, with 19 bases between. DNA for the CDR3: TGTGCCAGCAGCTTAGCGCTGTGGGAACAGGAGTCTGAGACCCAGTACTTC. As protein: CASSLALWEQESETQYF.